One sample yielded the 27 T cell receptor beta chains listed below, sequenced in a study of CD8 T cells in ankylosing spondylitis. MiXCR, run by TCRdb on the 5' RACE reads, gives a single entry per CDR3 protein. Here the sample spans 250,000 to 350,000 distinct CDR3 sequences, roughly 20% being singletons. The material sequenced was blood, either unsorted or a sorted T cell fraction (not recorded which). These receptors all stem from a female donor with ankylosing spondylitis or in good health (not recorded which).

The gene calls are TRBV6-2 or TRBV6-3 and TRBJ2-1; 7 bases match TRBD2. Unmatched junction bases numbered 10, after V lost 6 bases and J lost 8 bases. Germline V CDR1 and CDR2: MNHEY, SVGEGT. The CDR3 is 14 residues long. The CDR3 sequence: CASRRAGEVYEQFF. In DNA, the CDR3 is TGTGCCAGCAGACGGGCGGGGGAGGTCTATGAGCAGTTCTTC.

The chain uses TRBV7-2 and TRBJ2-3; D is perhaps TRBD1 (5 bases). Deletions cut 5 bases from V and 4 bases from J, with 16 bases between. CDR1 and CDR2 from the germline V gene are SGHTA and FQGNSA. The CDR3 runs to 15 residues. CDR3 region: CASSLLPLGADTQYF. The DNA for the CDR3 is TGTGCCAGCAGCCTCTTACCTCTAGGGGCAGATACGCAGTATTTT.

The chain employs TRBV20-1 and TRBJ2-7, with D possibly being TRBD1 (7 bases). The CDR3 is 14 amino acids. V lost 3 bases and J 6 bases, leaving 18 bases between the germline ends. Germline V gives CDR1 DFQATT, CDR2 SNEGSKA (reference sequence). DNA of the CDR3: TGCAGTGCTAGCGCGGGACAGTTCAGTTCCGAGCAGTACTTC. It translates to CSASAGQFSSEQYF.

The J gene is TRBJ1-2, the V gene TRBV18; no clear D. Trimming took off 6 bases at V and 4 bases at J, with 9 bases between the two ends. Germline CDR1 KGHSH, CDR2 LQKENI. This CDR3 region has 12 residues. The CDR3: CASSQQVYGYTF. DNA of the CDR3: TGTGCCAGCTCGCAACAAGTCTATGGCTACACCTTC.

The chain links TRBV7-9 to TRBJ2-3; 9 bases match TRBD2. The CDR3 loop spans 17 amino acids. CDR1 is SEHNR and CDR2 is FQNEAQ in the germline V gene (reference sequence). Losses at the gene ends were 2 bases for V and 8 bases for J; bases not matched to a gene: 14. The CDR3 region has the DNA TGTGCCAGCAGCTTATGGGCTAGCGGGACCTCTATTGGTACGCAGTATTTT. Protein: CASSLWASGTSIGTQYF.

About this clonotype: Its ends do not fully match the called genes, so a read error is possible. J is TRBJ2-1 and V is TRBV7-3; D is uncertain. Germline CDR1 is SGHTA and CDR2 is FQGTGA. This CDR3 spans 13 amino acids. The CDR3 sequence is CASSLERYSEQFF. DNA of the CDR3: TGTGCCAGCAGCTTAGAGAGGTACAGTGAGCAGTTCTTC.

There are a few counts of this clonotype. The chain recombines TRBV4-3 with TRBJ1-2; perhaps TRBD1 as D (5 bases). Per germline, CDR1 LGHNA and CDR2 YSLEER. Trimming took 0 bases from V and 4 from J, leaving 12 bases between them. CDR3 length equals 15 residues. CDR3 sequence: CASSQDLQAPYGYTF. CDR3 DNA sequence: TGCGCCAGCAGCCAAGATCTACAGGCACCCTATGGCTACACCTTC.

CDR3 residues: CATARAGIQYF. The CDR3 coding sequence is TGTGCCACCGCCAGGGCGGGGATCCAGTACTTC. J is TRBJ2-7 and V is TRBV19; possibly TRBD2 for D (6 bases). The ends were cut back, 10 bases at V and 10 bases at J, with 17 bases in the middle. Germline-derived CDR1 and CDR2 are LNHDA and SQIVND (reference sequence). There are 11 residues in the CDR3. Full variable domain (outside the CDR3, taken from reference TRBV19 and TRBJ2-7): DGGITQSPKYLFRKEGQNVTLSCEQNLNHDAMYWYRQDPGQGLRLIYYSQIVNDFQKGDIAEGYSVSREKKESFPLTVTSAQKNPTAFYLCATARAGIQYFGPGTRLTVT.

V usage is TRBV5-6 and J usage is TRBJ1-5; possible D gene TRBD1, 6 bases. CDR1 SGHDT and CDR2 YYEEEE come from the germline V gene. The CDR3 runs 15 residues. The V end was cut by 1 base, the J end by 0 bases, with 8 bases between. CDR3 amino acids: CASSLWGASNQPQHF. The CDR3 DNA reads as TGTGCCAGCAGCTTGTGGGGGGCTAGCAATCAGCCCCAGCATTTT.

The genes are TRBV7-9 and TRBJ2-7; D is undetermined. The CDR3 is made up of 13 amino acids. Germline CDR1 reads SEHNR; CDR2 reads FQNEAQ (reference sequence). The V gene lost 5 bases and the J gene lost 9 bases, with 17 bases spanning the gap. In DNA form, the CDR3 reads TGTGCCAGCAGCCCACCGACACCCTTAGGGCAGTACTTC. Its translation: CASSPPTPLGQYF.

A few counts support this clonotype. The chain links TRBV29-1 to TRBJ1-1; D is unclear. Per the germline V gene, CDR1 is SQVTM and CDR2 is ANQGSEA. This CDR3 has 12 residues. V shed 5 bases and J shed 5 bases, with 12 bases lying between them. The CDR3 sequence is CSVCEGITEAFF. In DNA, the CDR3 is TGCAGCGTTTGTGAAGGGATAACTGAAGCTTTCTTT.

This clonotype appeared a few times. This chain joins TRBV12-5 and TRBJ2-1; no reliable D call. V was shortened by 3 bases and J by 9 bases, with 27 bases between the two germline ends. CDR1 and CDR2 from the germline V gene are LGHNT and FRNRAP. The length of the CDR3 is 18 residues. CDR3 DNA sequence: TGTGCTAGTGGTTTCACTTTCGCCCCGGGCCCCCCTACGGGTGAGCAGTTCTTC. As protein: CASGFTFAPGPPTGEQFF.

A few counts support this clonotype. V usage is TRBV12-3 or TRBV12-4 and J usage is TRBJ1-1; possible D gene TRBD1, 5 bases. The CDR3 sequence is 13 residues long. The V gene lost 6 bases and the J gene lost 8 bases, with 16 bases spanning the gap. The CDR3 is CASRKTVEREAFF. The CDR3 DNA reads as TGTGCCAGCAGGAAGACAGTCGAAAGGGAAGCTTTCTTT.

This clonotype was seen only a few times. The chain uses TRBV19 and TRBJ1-5; weak D call: TRBD1 (5 bases). Trimming cost V 7 bases and J 9 bases, with 19 bases left between them. Germline V gives CDR1 LNHDA, CDR2 SQIVND (reference sequence). CDR3 length equals 14 residues. The CDR3 nucleotides read TGTGCCAGTACCCTCGGGTTGCAGGGAATGCCCCAGCATTTT. Its protein is CASTLGLQGMPQHF.

This clonotype was counted between two and nine times. This chain links TRBV6-1 with TRBJ2-1; possibly TRBD2 for D (7 bases). Trimming took off 6 bases at V and 9 bases at J, with 21 bases between the two ends. From germline, CDR1 is MNHNS and CDR2 SASEGT. This CDR3 has 15 residues. The CDR3 protein is CASRPTGARGGEQFF. The CDR3, as DNA: TGTGCCAGCAGACCCACGGGAGCTAGGGGGGGTGAGCAGTTCTTC.

The chain recombines TRBV29-1 with TRBJ2-7; 8 bases align to TRBD1. The CDR3 is 13 residues long. V was pared by 7 bases and J by 4 bases, with 9 bases of the junction left unmatched. In germline, CDR1 is SQVTM, CDR2 ANQGSEA. The CDR3 sequence is CSAKGTGRYEQYF. Here the CDR3 DNA reads TGCAGCGCTAAGGGGACAGGAAGGTACGAGCAGTACTTC.

In the case of this clonotype: An end of the junction does not agree with germline; a read error may underlie this. The gene calls are TRBV20-1 and TRBJ2-1, with 7 bases fitting TRBD2. Germline V lookup: CDR1 DFQATT, CDR2 SNEGSKA (reference sequence). The CDR3 spans 16 residues. The CDR3 sequence: CSARRASGHTYNGQFF. In DNA, the CDR3 is TGCAGTGCTAGGCGGGCTAGCGGCCACACCTACAATGGGCAGTTCTTC.

V usage is TRBV3-1 and J usage is TRBJ2-3; D might be TRBD1 (5 bases). V was clipped by 0 bases and J by 4 bases, with 11 bases between them. The germline V gene has CDR1 LGHDT and CDR2 YNNKEL (reference sequence). The CDR3 has 15 amino acids. CDR3 sequence (DNA): TGTGCCAGCAGCCAAGATGCCAGGGATGCAGATACGCAGTATTTT. This encodes CASSQDARDADTQYF.

This clonotype was seen repeatedly, ten times or more. The chain joins TRBV12-3 or TRBV12-4 to TRBJ2-1; D unresolved. The CDR3 contains 12 residues. The V end lost 6 bases, the J end lost 12 bases, and 15 bases lay between the germline ends. The CDR3 spells CASSFGIGVQFF. CDR3 coding DNA: TGTGCCAGCAGCTTCGGAATTGGCGTGCAGTTCTTC.

The chain employs TRBV6-5 and TRBJ1-4; D ambiguous. The V and J ends lost 5 bases and 8 bases respectively, with 12 bases between them. Germline V gives CDR1 MNHEY, CDR2 SVGAGI. CDR3 length equals 13 residues. CDR3 in amino acids: CASSTRVDEKLFF. CDR3 DNA sequence: TGTGCCAGCAGTACTAGGGTGGACGAAAAACTGTTTTTT.

The genes are TRBV29-1 and TRBJ2-6; 12 bases are a match to TRBD1. V gave up 7 bases and J gave up 9 bases; unmatched junction bases: 10. Germline assignment: CDR1 SQVTM and CDR2 ANQGSEA. The CDR3 has 15 residues. CDR3 in amino acids: CSAFLGTGGDNVLTF. The CDR3 nucleotides read TGCAGCGCGTTCCTCGGGACAGGGGGCGACAACGTCCTGACTTTC.

In this sample, this clonotype turned up many times. The rearrangement links TRBV2 to TRBJ1-1; 7 positions match TRBD1. J gave up 2 bases and V 6 bases, and 12 bases lay outside the gene matches. CDR1 is SNHLY and CDR2 is FYNNEI in the germline V gene. This CDR3 is built from 16 residues. DNA for the CDR3: TGTGCCAGCAGCCGACAGGGAGGGAGGACCAACACTGAAGCTTTCTTT. Translation: CASSRQGGRTNTEAFF.

J is TRBJ2-4 and V is TRBV24-1; TRBD1 agrees at 11 bases. Germline values: CDR1 KGHDR, CDR2 SFDVKD. V lost 3 bases, J lost 9 bases, and 6 bases stayed unmatched. The CDR3 totals 15 residues. CDR3: CATSDGGDRGIIQYF. The DNA for the CDR3 is TGTGCCACCAGTGATGGGGGGGACAGGGGGATCATTCAGTACTTC.

In this sample, this clonotype turned up many times. The chain couples TRBV29-1 to TRBJ1-4, with D possibly matching TRBD1 (6 bases). CDR3 length: 15 amino acids. Trimming took off 3 bases at V and 2 bases at J, with 13 bases between the two ends. Germline assignment: CDR1 SQVTM and CDR2 ANQGSEA. CDR3 in amino acids: CSVEPQGVTNEKLFF. CDR3 coding DNA: TGCAGCGTTGAGCCACAGGGCGTCACTAATGAAAAACTGTTTTTT.

In its sample, this clonotype was seen a few times. This chain connects TRBV7-2 to TRBJ2-7; TRBD2 matches at 7 bases. V dropped 7 bases and J dropped 1; count of bases not matched to a gene: 4. The germline CDR1 and CDR2 sequences are SGHTA and FQGNSA. This CDR3 is built from 13 residues. CDR3 residues: CASKRGPSYEQYF. CDR3 DNA sequence: TGTGCCAGCAAGCGGGGACCTTCCTACGAGCAGTACTTC.

The chain carries TRBV28 and TRBJ2-7, with D perhaps TRBD1 (6 bases). Germline CDR1 and CDR2: MDHEN and SYDVKM. CDR3 length equals 16 residues. V was clipped by 4 bases and J by 1 base, with 17 bases between them. The CDR3, as DNA: TGTGCCAGCAGTTCCTCCCGGACAGCACCTTCCTACGAGCAGTACTTC. This gives the protein CASSSSRTAPSYEQYF.

This clonotype has just a few counts. This sequence joins TRBV20-1 and TRBJ2-3; TRBD2 agrees at 10 bases. Germline V gene sequence: CDR1 DFQATT, CDR2 SNEGSKA (reference sequence). This CDR3 region has 14 residues. V was pared by 8 bases and J by 5 bases, with 10 bases of the junction left unmatched. The CDR3 bases are TGCAGTCCCGCGAAGCGGGAGGGGTTAGATACGCAGTATTTT. Its protein is CSPAKREGLDTQYF.